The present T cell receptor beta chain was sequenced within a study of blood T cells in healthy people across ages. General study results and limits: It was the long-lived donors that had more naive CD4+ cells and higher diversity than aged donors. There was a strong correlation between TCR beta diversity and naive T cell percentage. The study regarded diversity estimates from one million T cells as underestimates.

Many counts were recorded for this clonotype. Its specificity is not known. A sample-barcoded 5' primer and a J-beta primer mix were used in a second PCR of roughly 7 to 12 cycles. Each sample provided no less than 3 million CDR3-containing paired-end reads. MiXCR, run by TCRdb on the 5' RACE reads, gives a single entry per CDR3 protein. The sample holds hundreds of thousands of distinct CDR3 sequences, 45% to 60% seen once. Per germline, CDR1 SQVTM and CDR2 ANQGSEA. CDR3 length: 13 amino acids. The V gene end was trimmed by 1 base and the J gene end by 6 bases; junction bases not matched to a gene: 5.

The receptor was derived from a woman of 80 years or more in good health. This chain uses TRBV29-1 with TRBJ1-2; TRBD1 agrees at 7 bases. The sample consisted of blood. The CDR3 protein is CSVEVTGRDGYTF. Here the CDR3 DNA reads TGCAGCGTTGAAGTGACAGGGAGGGATGGCTACACCTTC.